The 21 T cell receptor beta chains presented below share a single source sample, sequenced in a study of blood T cell repertoires in COVID-19. Produced via immunoSEQ multiplex PCR; TCRdb's table is partial and in-frame only. The sample carries over 200,000 clones, roughly 84% recorded once. Input material: PBMCs or T cells enriched from blood (not recorded which). Every receptor here comes from a woman aged 40 to 50 who had recovered from COVID-19.

The chain uses TRBV21-1 and TRBJ1-5. TRBV21-1 is listed as a pseudogene. The CDR3 sequence is 17 residues long. The CDR3 bases are TGTGCCAGCAGCTATCGGGACTCCCTTCACCCCAATCAGCCCCAGCATTTT. This gives the protein CASSYRDSLHPNQPQHF.

The V gene is TRBV11-3, the J gene TRBJ2-4; D unclear. The germline CDR1 and CDR2 sequences are SGHNT and YENEEA. Trimming took off 5 bases at V and 1 base at J, with 9 bases between the two ends. This CDR3 is built from 14 residues. CDR3 sequence: CASSPRSAKNIQYF. For the CDR3, the DNA is TGTGCCAGCAGCCCCCGGTCGGCCAAAAACATTCAGTACTTC.

This chain links TRBV27 with TRBJ1-5; D might be TRBD1 (5 bases). The germline V gene has CDR1 MNHEY and CDR2 SMNVEV (reference sequence). The germline V and J ends were trimmed by 6 bases and 5 bases, with 17 bases remaining between them. The CDR3 loop spans 15 amino acids. The CDR3 DNA follows: TGTGCCAGCAGGGAGGGGTCGGGGTCGGATCAGCCCCAGCATTTT. Translated, it gives CASREGSGSDQPQHF.

The rearrangement links TRBV30 to TRBJ1-4, with TRBD1 identical over 7 bases. The trim removed 5 bases at V and 8 bases at J, leaving 14 bases unmatched. This CDR3 contains 15 residues. The V gene's germline CDR1 is GTSNPN and CDR2 SVGIG (reference sequence). As DNA, the CDR3 is TGTGCCTGGGGGCCCTCGGGGACAGAAGGGGAAAAACTGTTTTTT. Translation: CAWGPSGTEGEKLFF.

The DNA of the CDR3 is TGTGCCTGGAGAACCCGACTAGCGGGAGGGTTTGATACGCAGTATTTT. Protein: CAWRTRLAGGFDTQYF. The chain combines TRBV30 with TRBJ2-3; 14 bases fit TRBD2. Germline CDR1 reads GTSNPN; CDR2 reads SVGIG (reference sequence). CDR3 length equals 16 residues. V was clipped by 3 bases and J by 6 bases; unmatched bases: 8. Filled out from reference TRBV30 and TRBJ2-3, the complete variable domain reads SQTIHQWPATLVQPVGSPLSLECTVEGTSNPNLYWYRQAAGRGLQLLFYSVGIGQISSEVPQNLSASRPQDRQFILSSKKLLLSDSGFYLCAWRTRLAGGFDTQYFGPGTRLTVL.

J is TRBJ2-7 and V is TRBV7-9; D gene uncertain. The CDR3 contains 11 residues. Germline CDR1 SEHNR, CDR2 FQNEAQ (reference sequence). Trimming stripped 5 bases from V and 6 bases from J, with 8 bases between. CDR3 nucleotide sequence: TGTGCCAGCAGCCCCCTGGCCGAGCAGTACTTC. Residues: CASSPLAEQYF.

CDR3: CATSDALGTGRNEQFF. In DNA form, the CDR3 reads TGTGCCACCAGTGATGCCTTAGGGACAGGGAGGAATGAGCAGTTCTTC. V is TRBV24-1 and J is TRBJ2-1; 9 bases are shared with TRBD1. Trimming at V came to 3 bases and at J to 7 bases, leaving 9 bases not matched to a gene. This CDR3 is 16 amino acids long. From germline, CDR1 is KGHDR and CDR2 SFDVKD.

The chain carries TRBV12-3 or TRBV12-4 and TRBJ2-3, with D perhaps TRBD2 (5 bases). The ends were cut back, 6 bases at V and 6 bases at J, with 10 bases in the middle. The CDR3 sequence is 12 residues long. CDR3 region: CASSPTGDTQYF. CDR3 nucleotides: TGTGCCAGCAGCCCTACGGGGGATACGCAGTATTTT.

The gene calls are TRBV2 and TRBJ1-4; 10 bases fit TRBD1. This CDR3 is 15 amino acids long. V lost 8 bases, J lost 5 bases, and 8 bases stayed unmatched. CDR1 SNHLY and CDR2 FYNNEI come from the germline V gene. CDR3 coding DNA: TGTGCCAGCGGAGGACAGGGGGGGATAAATGAAAAACTGTTTTTT. As protein: CASGGQGGINEKLFF.

This chain uses TRBV9 with TRBJ2-2, with 12 bases aligning to TRBD2. Germline CDR1 SGDLS, CDR2 YYNGEE. Trimming removed 0 bases from V and 4 bases from J; junction bases left unmatched: 1. The CDR3 covers 16 residues. The CDR3 DNA reads as TGTGCCAGCAGCGTAGGACTAGCGGGAGTCACCGGGGAGCTGTTTTTT. It specifies CASSVGLAGVTGELFF.

The CDR3 coding sequence is TGTGCCAGCAGCTCCTCGGGACTAGCGGGAGACGAGCAGTTCTTC. This encodes CASSSSGLAGDEQFF. The chain uses TRBV7-9 and TRBJ2-1; 14 nucleotides agree with TRBD2. V lost 4 bases to trimming and J lost 10 bases; unmatched junction nucleotides: 6. CDR3 length: 15 amino acids. The germline V gene has CDR1 SEHNR and CDR2 FQNEAQ (reference sequence).

This clone was seen a few times. This chain connects TRBV11-2 to TRBJ2-2; 11 bases align to TRBD2. Trimming took 4 bases from V and 6 from J; bases not matched to a gene: 4. The CDR3 is 15 amino acids. Germline CDR1 SGHAT, CDR2 FQNNGV. As DNA, the CDR3 is TGTGCCAGCAGCTATAGCGGGAGGGCCGCCGGGGAGCTGTTTTTT. Translation: CASSYSGRAAGELFF.

The V gene is TRBV4-3, the J gene TRBJ1-6, with no clear D. CDR3 size: 16 residues. V lost 0 bases to trimming and J lost 4 bases, with 10 bases between them. CDR1 LGHNA and CDR2 YSLEER come from the germline V gene. CDR3 in DNA: TGCGCCAGCAGCCAAGATATCTCGGGATATAATTCACCCCTCCACTTT. This gives the protein CASSQDISGYNSPLHF.

The chain employs TRBV11-2 and TRBJ1-5; D is perhaps TRBD1 (6 bases). CDR3 length: 15 amino acids. The V end lost 0 bases, the J end lost 4 bases, and 10 bases lay between the germline ends. The germline V gene has CDR1 SGHAT and CDR2 FQNNGV. The CDR3 sequence is CASSLDGQFNQPQHF. DNA of the CDR3: TGTGCCAGCAGCTTAGATGGACAGTTTAATCAGCCCCAGCATTTT.

The chain is built from TRBV25-1 and TRBJ1-2; 8 bases are shared with TRBD1. This CDR3 region has 14 residues. After removal of 7 bases from V and 7 bases from J, the junction contained 11 bases not matched to a gene. CDR1 is MGHDK, CDR2 SYGVNS, per germline. CDR3 in DNA: TGTGCCAGCAAGATGCAGGGGGCTTTCGGTGGCTACACCTTC. It yields the protein CASKMQGAFGGYTF.

The J gene is TRBJ2-2, the V gene TRBV18, with TRBD2 matching over 12 bases. The CDR3 is 17 residues long. V dropped 6 bases and J dropped 1; count of bases not matched to a gene: 6. The germline V gene encodes CDR1 KGHSH and CDR2 LQKENI. CDR3 region: CASSQGLAGWNTGELFF. The CDR3 coding sequence is TGTGCCAGCTCGCAAGGACTAGCGGGATGGAACACCGGGGAGCTGTTTTTT.

The V and J genes are TRBV5-1 and TRBJ2-1; 15 positions match TRBD2. In germline, CDR1 is SGHRS, CDR2 YFSETQ. There are 16 residues in the CDR3. The V gene end was trimmed by 4 bases and the J gene end by 4 bases; junction bases not matched to a gene: 3. The CDR3 DNA reads as TGCGCCAGCAGCCGGGGGACTAGCGGGAGGTACAATGAGCAGTTCTTC. It is translated as CASSRGTSGRYNEQFF.

This clone occurred once. The chain is built from TRBV6-1 and TRBJ2-2, with 12 bases fitting TRBD2. The CDR3 length is 16 residues. CDR1 is MNHNS and CDR2 is SASEGT in the germline V gene. V dropped 4 bases and J dropped 7; count of bases not matched to a gene: 7. CDR3 sequence reads: CASSGKLAGGGGELFF. DNA of the CDR3: TGTGCCAGCAGTGGAAAACTAGCGGGAGGAGGCGGGGAGCTGTTTTTT.

The chain couples TRBV5-1 to TRBJ2-5, with a tentative D call TRBD1 (7 bases). The V end was cut by 1 base, the J end by 2 bases, with 12 bases between. There are 15 residues in the CDR3. Germline V gives CDR1 SGHRS, CDR2 YFSETQ. The CDR3 region is CASSLRSGGQETQYF. CDR3 in DNA: TGCGCCAGCAGCTTGAGGTCAGGGGGGCAAGAGACCCAGTACTTC.

V usage is TRBV12-1 and J usage is TRBJ2-5; TRBD2 is the table's D call, not checked against the DNA. TRBV12-1 is annotated as a pseudogene. The CDR3 runs 9 residues. In DNA form, the CDR3 reads TGTGCCAGCAGCTTCCCTTGGTACTTC. It specifies CASSFPWYF.

This CDR3 reads CASSQGGGNEQFF. CDR3 coding DNA: TGCGCCAGCAGCCAAGGGGGGGGCAATGAGCAGTTCTTC. The chain couples TRBV4-3 to TRBJ2-1; 7 positions agree with TRBD2. Germline CDR1 reads LGHNA; CDR2 reads YSLEER. This CDR3 comprises 13 residues. With V trimmed by 1 base and J by 6 bases, 0 bases remained unmatched.